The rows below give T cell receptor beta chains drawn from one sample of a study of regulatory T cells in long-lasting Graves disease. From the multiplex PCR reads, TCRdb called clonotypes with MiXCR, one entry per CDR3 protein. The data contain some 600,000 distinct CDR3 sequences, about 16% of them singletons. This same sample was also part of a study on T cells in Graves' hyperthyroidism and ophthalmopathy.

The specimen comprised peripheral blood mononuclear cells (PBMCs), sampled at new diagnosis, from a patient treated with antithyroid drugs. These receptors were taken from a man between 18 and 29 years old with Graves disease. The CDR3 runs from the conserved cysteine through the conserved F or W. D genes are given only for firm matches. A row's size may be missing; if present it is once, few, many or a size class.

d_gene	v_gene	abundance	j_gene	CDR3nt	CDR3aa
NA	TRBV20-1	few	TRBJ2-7	TGCAGTGCTAGAGATGACATCGACCAGGGGGGCTCCTACGAGCAGTACTTC	CSARDDIDQGGSYEQYF
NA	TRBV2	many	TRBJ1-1	TGTGCCAGCAACGCCAGGGACACTGAAGCTTTCTTT	CASNARDTEAFF
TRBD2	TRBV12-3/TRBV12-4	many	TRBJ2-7	TGTGCCAGCAGAGGGACTAGCGGATTGTGGGAGCAGTACTTC	CASRGTSGLWEQYF
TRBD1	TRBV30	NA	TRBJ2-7	TGTGCCTGGAGTGGAGTAAAGGACAGGGCCTCCTACGAGCAGTACTTC	CAWSGVKDRASYEQYF
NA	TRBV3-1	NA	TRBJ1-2	TGTGCCAGCAGCCAAGATAGACGGAGCGGCTACACCTTC	CASSQDRRSGYTF
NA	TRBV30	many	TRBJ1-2	TGTGCCTGGCTAGGAATAGGGACACATTCCGGCAGCTACACCTTC	CAWLGIGTHSGSYTF
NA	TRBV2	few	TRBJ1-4	TGTGCCAGCAGTGAAGTGGGGAAAAAAAAACTGTTTTTT	CASSEVGKKKLFF
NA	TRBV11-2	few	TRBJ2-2	TGTGCCAGCAGCTTAGTCATAGGAACTGCCGGGGAGCTGTTTTTT	CASSLVIGTAGELFF
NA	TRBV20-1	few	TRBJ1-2	TGCAGTGACCCATGGGCAGGGGAGGTCTACACCTTC	CSDPWAGEVYTF
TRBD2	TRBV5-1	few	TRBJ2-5	TGCGCCAGCAGCTTGGGGACGCTGACTAGCGGGAGCGGAGAGACCCAGTACTTC	CASSLGTLTSGSGETQYF
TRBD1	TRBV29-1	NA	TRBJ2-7	TGCAGCGTAAGACAGGGCCATTTCTACGAGCAGTACTTC	CSVRQGHFYEQYF
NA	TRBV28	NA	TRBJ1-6	TGTGCCAGCACTTCTCCGGGAGCGTCAGGCCGGTTATATAATTCACCCCTCCACTTT	CASTSPGASGRLYNSPLHF
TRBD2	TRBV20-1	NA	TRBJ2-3	TGCAGTGCTAAACTAGCGGGAGCAACTAGCACAGATACGCAGTATTTT	CSAKLAGATSTDTQYF
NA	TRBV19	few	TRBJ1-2	TGTGCCAGTCTCCCCCGGGGGTCACCGAACCTCGTCTATGGCTACACCTTC	CASLPRGSPNLVYGYTF
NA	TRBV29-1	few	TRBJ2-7	TGCAGCGTTTCCGGGGTCTCCTACGAGCAGTACTTC	CSVSGVSYEQYF
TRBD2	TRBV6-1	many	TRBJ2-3	TGTGCCAGCATCCAAATAGCGGGGTTCGGTACGCAGTATTTT	CASIQIAGFGTQYF
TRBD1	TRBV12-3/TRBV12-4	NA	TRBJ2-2	TGTGCCAGCAGTGGACCCGGGACAGGGACCGGGGAGCTGTTTTTT	CASSGPGTGTGELFF
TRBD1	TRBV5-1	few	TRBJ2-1	TGCGCCAGCAGCCCCAGACAGGGGACCGGCAATGAGCAGTTCTTC	CASSPRQGTGNEQFF
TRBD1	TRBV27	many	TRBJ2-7	TGTGCCAGCAGCGTACTCGGGACAGGTGCCTACGAGCAGTACTTC	CASSVLGTGAYEQYF
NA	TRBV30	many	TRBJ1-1	TGTGCCTGGAGTGTACATGGAGCTGAAGCTTTCTTT	CAWSVHGAEAFF
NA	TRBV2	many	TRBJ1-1	TGTGCCAGCAGTGAACTTCCTTTGGGGGGATCGATGAACACTGAAGCTTTCTTT	CASSELPLGGSMNTEAFF
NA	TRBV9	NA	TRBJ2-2	TGTGCCAGCAGCGTAGATGGCTCTGGGGAGCTGTTTTTT	CASSVDGSGELFF